This TCR beta chain was profiled in a study of blood T cell repertoires in COVID-19. As for the study in general: Researchers got acute and convalescent COVID-19 samples from the United States, Italy and Spain. Nucleic acid was either cDNA or gDNA, and it came from T cells, B-cell-depleted T cells, or PBMCs.

The CDR3 covers 13 residues. V dropped 7 bases and J dropped 3; count of bases not matched to a gene: 5. The V gene's germline CDR1 is MDHEN and CDR2 SYDVKM. In the authors' workflow: From reference gene primer amplification, estimates of nucleated cell counts were derived. This table comes from immunoSEQ multiplex PCR, and its TCRdb copy is limited to in-frame clones, with some not included. The V and J calls and clone size were taken over from that table, and D and trimming were inferred from the DNA. The sample records under 200,000 clones, around nine tenths being singletons. The chain uses TRBV28 and TRBJ1-1; TRBD1 matches 7 bases. This TCR was recovered from a young man with active or convalescent COVID-19. The sequenced sample was peripheral blood. The DNA of the CDR3 is TGTGCCAGCATCCTCGACAGGGACACTGAAGCTTTCTTT. It is translated as CASILDRDTEAFF.